What follows are 29 T cell receptor beta chains derived from one specimen sequenced in a study of blood T cell repertoires in COVID-19. The data were produced by immunoSEQ multiplex PCR, yet TCRdb's version contains in-frame clones alone and is incomplete. The table shows some 140,000 clones, with about 80% occurring only once. Sequencing was done on a sample of peripheral blood. All receptors derive from a woman older than 75 with acute or convalescent COVID-19.

CDR3 residues: CASSLYRVNTEAFF. The CDR3 DNA sequence: TGCGCCAGCAGCTTGTACAGAGTGAACACTGAAGCTTTCTTT. The rearrangement joins TRBV5-1 to TRBJ1-1; D not resolved. Germline lookup yields CDR1 SGHRS and CDR2 YFSETQ. The ends were cut back, 1 base at V and 0 bases at J, with 7 bases in the middle. The CDR3 is 14 residues long.

The genes are TRBV25-1 and TRBJ2-2; tentative D call: TRBD1 (5 bases). The germline gives CDR1 MGHDK, CDR2 SYGVNS. The CDR3 covers 15 residues. Trimming took 1 base from V and 4 from J, leaving 10 bases between them. The DNA of the CDR3 is TGTGCCAGCAGTGAATCAGGGATTGGCACCGGGGAGCTGTTTTTT. It encodes CASSESGIGTGELFF.

The genes are TRBV12-1 and TRBJ1-3; whether TRBD1, the table's D call, matches the DNA was not checked. TRBV12-1 is termed a pseudogene. The CDR3 loop spans 18 amino acids. The CDR3 here is CASSSLPRGPRSGNTIYF. CDR3 sequence (DNA): TGTGCCAGCAGCTCCCTACCAAGGGGGCCTCGCTCTGGAAACACCATATATTTT.

The chain is built from TRBV30 and TRBJ2-2; D might be TRBD1 (6 bases). The CDR3 covers 13 residues. CDR1 GTSNPN and CDR2 SVGIG come from the germline V gene (reference sequence). V was trimmed by 4 bases and J by 4 bases, leaving 10 bases between them. The CDR3 spells CAWNQGFTGELFF. The CDR3 DNA reads as TGTGCCTGGAACCAGGGGTTCACCGGGGAGCTGTTTTTT.

This clone was found once. The rearrangement uses TRBV18 and TRBJ1-1; 12 bases line up with TRBD1. Per germline, CDR1 KGHSH and CDR2 LQKENI. The CDR3 consists of 17 residues. V dropped 0 bases and J dropped 0; count of bases not matched to a gene: 2. The CDR3 region has the DNA TGTGCCAGCTCACCACCGGGACAGGGGGCGATGAACACTGAAGCTTTCTTT. This codes for CASSPPGQGAMNTEAFF.

This clone was seen a single time. The chain carries TRBV5-1 and TRBJ2-3; 8 bases line up with TRBD1. The germline V gene has CDR1 SGHRS and CDR2 YFSETQ. The V segment lost 10 bases and the J segment 7 bases; nucleotides outside the gene matches: 8. CDR3 length: 12 residues. The DNA for the CDR3 is TGCGCCTCCGGGACAGGATTATATACGCAGTATTTT. Protein sequence: CASGTGLYTQYF.

The gene calls are TRBV27 and TRBJ2-1; D may be TRBD2 (5 bases). Looked up from germline, CDR1 is MNHEY and CDR2 is SMNVEV (reference sequence). Trimming removed 2 bases at V and 1 base at J, with 12 bases between. The CDR3 sequence is 16 residues long. The CDR3 DNA is TGTGCCAGCAGTTTAGTCGGGGTGGGTTCCTACAATGAGCAGTTCTTC. It codes for CASSLVGVGSYNEQFF.

The chain uses TRBV6-5 and TRBJ1-1, with D possibly TRBD1 on 5 matching bases. This CDR3 is built from 13 residues. Germline V gene data show CDR1 as MNHEY and CDR2 as SVGAGI. Between the trimmed V and J ends, which lost 6 bases and 6 bases, there was a span of 14 bases. The CDR3 protein is CASSLGGEAEAFF. In DNA form, the CDR3 reads TGTGCCAGCAGCCTCGGGGGTGAGGCTGAAGCTTTCTTT.

The table lists this clone with a few counts. V is TRBV7-9 and J is TRBJ2-3, with 7 positions matching TRBD2. V gave up 0 bases and J gave up 5 bases; unmatched junction bases: 8. The CDR3 contains 16 residues. Germline assignment: CDR1 SEHNR and CDR2 FQNEAQ (reference sequence). For the CDR3, the DNA is TGTGCCAGCAGCTTAGCCCGGACTAGTGTGGGAGATACGCAGTATTTT. Its translation is CASSLARTSVGDTQYF.

The chain is built from TRBV3-1 (or the pseudogene TRBV3-2) and TRBJ2-2; the D gene is possibly TRBD1 (5 bases). Germline loops: CDR1 LGHDT, CDR2 YNNKEL (reference sequence). V lost 10 bases, J lost 0 bases, and 15 bases lay in between. The CDR3 spans 15 residues. CDR3 sequence (DNA): TGTGCCACCTCCCTCCAGGGCACGAACACCGGGGAGCTGTTTTTT. Encoded protein: CATSLQGTNTGELFF.

This clone was observed a single time. The V call is TRBV6-4, the J call TRBJ1-1; D gene ambiguous. CDR3 length: 12 residues. Germline V gene data show CDR1 as MRHNA and CDR2 as SNTAGT. Trimming cost V 2 bases and J 6 bases, with 7 bases left between them. In DNA form, the CDR3 reads TGTGCCAGCAGTGACGTACATCCTGAAGCTTTCTTT. Translating gives CASSDVHPEAFF.

The chain combines TRBV2 with TRBJ1-2; 12 nucleotides match TRBD1. Trimming cost V 4 bases and J 7 bases; bases outside gene matches: 13. Germline V lookup: CDR1 SNHLY, CDR2 FYNNEI. CDR3 length: 17 amino acids. CDR3 sequence reads: CASSAGTGGVFPGGYTF. CDR3 in DNA: TGTGCCAGCAGTGCCGGGACAGGGGGCGTCTTTCCTGGTGGCTACACCTTC.

The gene calls are TRBV10-3 and TRBJ2-7, with D possibly being TRBD1 (6 bases). Germline CDR1 is ENHRY and CDR2 is SYGVKD. Between the trimmed V and J ends, which lost 11 bases and 3 bases, there was a span of 20 bases. CDR3 length equals 14 residues. The CDR3 DNA sequence: TGTGCCGCACAACCGATCCGGGACAACTACGAGCAGTACTTC. Translating gives CAAQPIRDNYEQYF.

This clone has a handful of counts. This chain links TRBV29-1 with TRBJ1-2; D ambiguous. Trimming pared 6 bases from V and 4 bases from J, leaving 9 bases between. Germline V lookup: CDR1 SQVTM, CDR2 ANQGSEA. This CDR3 comprises 11 residues. CDR3 protein: CSVRGRYGYTF. The CDR3 DNA is TGCAGCGTAAGAGGGCGCTATGGCTACACCTTC. Full variable domain (missing parts from reference TRBV29-1 and TRBJ1-2): SAVISQKPSRDICQRGTSLTIQCQVDSQVTMMFWYRQQPGQSLTLIATANQGSEATYESGFVIDKFPISRPNLTFSTLTVSNMSPEDSSIYLCSVRGRYGYTFGSGTRLTVV.

The chain is built from TRBV5-1 and TRBJ1-1; D is unclear. From germline, CDR1 is SGHRS and CDR2 YFSETQ. V was cut by 0 bases and J by 4 bases, with 13 bases left in between. CDR3 length equals 15 residues. The CDR3 here is CASSLGVGGGTEAFF. The DNA for the CDR3 is TGCGCCAGCAGCTTGGGGGTCGGAGGAGGCACTGAAGCTTTCTTT.

The V gene is TRBV7-2, the J gene TRBJ1-6; D gene uncertain. The CDR3 is 14 residues long. Germline V CDR1 and CDR2: SGHTA, FQGNSA. Between the trimmed V and J ends, which lost 2 bases and 10 bases, there was a span of 12 bases. The CDR3 sequence: CASSLSLTGSPLHF. DNA for the CDR3: TGTGCCAGCAGCTTATCGTTAACGGGATCACCCCTCCACTTT.

This clone showed up just a few times. The chain is built from TRBV18 and TRBJ2-2; weak D call: TRBD2 (6 bases). CDR3 size: 16 residues. The germline V and J ends were trimmed by 3 bases and 5 bases, with 16 bases remaining between them. Germline values: CDR1 KGHSH, CDR2 LQKENI. The CDR3 sequence: CASSPFREAWTGELFF. The CDR3 DNA is TGTGCCAGCTCACCTTTTAGGGAGGCGTGGACCGGGGAGCTGTTTTTT.

The chain has TRBV6-5 and TRBJ2-7; 7 nucleotides line up with TRBD1. V lost 0 bases and J lost 1; bases outside the gene matches: 3. The CDR3 totals 15 residues. Looked up from germline, CDR1 is MNHEY and CDR2 is SVGAGI. The CDR3, as DNA: TGTGCCAGCAGTTACTCAAACAGGGGATCCTACGAGCAGTACTTC. Translation: CASSYSNRGSYEQYF.

The CDR3 region is CASSPKSGAGELFF. Here the CDR3 DNA reads TGTGCCAGCTCACCAAAGTCAGGGGCCGGGGAGCTGTTTTTT. The rearrangement links TRBV18 to TRBJ2-2; TRBD1 is a possible D gene (6 bases). V gave up 2 bases and J gave up 6 bases, with 10 bases separating them. The CDR3 covers 14 residues. From germline, CDR1 is KGHSH and CDR2 LQKENI.

J is TRBJ1-4 and V is TRBV24-1, with D uncertain. V lost 7 bases and J 0 bases, leaving 8 bases between the germline ends. Germline V gives CDR1 KGHDR, CDR2 SFDVKD. The length of the CDR3 is 14 residues. The CDR3 sequence: CATRPTTTNEKLFF. DNA of the CDR3: TGTGCCACCAGACCGACAACAACTAATGAAAAACTGTTTTTT.

The rearrangement joins TRBV12-3 or TRBV12-4 to TRBJ1-1, with D tentatively TRBD1 (6 bases). V was cut by 6 bases and J by 10 bases, with 18 bases left in between. The CDR3 runs 13 residues. The CDR3 DNA sequence: TGTGCCAGCAGCGAGCTAATGACAGGTAGAGCTTTCTTT. It yields the protein CASSELMTGRAFF.

The V and J genes are TRBV6-6 and TRBJ1-5; perhaps TRBD1 as D (5 bases). Germline-derived CDR1 and CDR2 are MNHNY and SVGAGI (reference sequence). Trimming shortened V by 5 bases and J by 6 bases, and 20 bases separated the two germline ends. CDR3 length: 16 amino acids. CDR3 sequence reads: CASSRMDGGQGQPQHF. The CDR3 DNA reads as TGTGCCAGCAGTCGGATGGACGGAGGGCAGGGTCAGCCCCAGCATTTT.

The chain links TRBV10-3 to TRBJ1-1; D ambiguous. CDR1 and CDR2 from the germline V gene are ENHRY and SYGVKD. The length of the CDR3 is 14 residues. V gave up 4 bases and J gave up 0 bases, with 9 bases separating them. The CDR3 reads CAISVNSMNTEAFF. CDR3 in DNA: TGTGCCATCAGTGTTAACAGCATGAACACTGAAGCTTTCTTT.

Note on this clone: Distinct nucleotide sequences in the sample also encode this CDR3. The V and J genes are TRBV30 and TRBJ1-5; the D gene is possibly TRBD1 (6 bases). Trimming pared 0 bases from V and 4 bases from J, leaving 13 bases between. This CDR3 contains 15 residues. Germline V gene lookup returns CDR1 GTSNPN and CDR2 SVGIG (reference sequence). CDR3 DNA: TGTGCCTGGAGTGTAAGGGGCAGGGGAAATCAGCCCCAGCATTTT. This encodes CAWSVRGRGNQPQHF. Using reference TRBV30 and TRBJ1-5 for the parts outside the CDR3, the full variable domain is SQTIHQWPATLVQPVGSPLSLECTVEGTSNPNLYWYRQAAGRGLQLLFYSVGIGQISSEVPQNLSASRPQDRQFILSSKKLLLSDSGFYLCAWSVRGRGNQPQHFGDGTRLSIL.

The genes are TRBV24-1 and TRBJ2-1; D is undetermined. The germline V gene encodes CDR1 KGHDR and CDR2 SFDVKD. This CDR3 is built from 13 residues. The ends were cut back, 4 bases at V and 4 bases at J, with 7 bases in the middle. CDR3 loop: CATSDPPYNEQFF. In DNA form, the CDR3 reads TGTGCCACCAGTGACCCCCCTTACAATGAGCAGTTCTTC.

This clone has just one count. The rearrangement joins TRBV5-1 to TRBJ2-3; the match to TRBD2 covers 10 bases. V shed 0 bases, J shed 4 bases, and the junction held 8 bases outside the gene matches. CDR1 and CDR2 from the germline V gene are SGHRS and YFSETQ. This CDR3 comprises 17 residues. CDR3 sequence (DNA): TGCGCCAGCAGCTTGGCTATAGAGCGGGGGGGAGCAGATACGCAGTATTTT. Translated, it gives CASSLAIERGGADTQYF.

Comment on this clone: At one of its ends the junction is not consistent with the germline gene, which may arise from a read error. The rearrangement joins TRBV7-9 to TRBJ1-1; D unclear. CDR3 length equals 13 residues. Germline lookup yields CDR1 SEHNR and CDR2 FQNEAQ (reference sequence). The CDR3 region has the DNA TGTGCCAGCATCTTAACTTTGAACACTGAAGCTTTCTTT. This codes for CASILTLNTEAFF.

This sequence joins TRBV11-2 and TRBJ1-1; D is possibly TRBD1 (6 bases). CDR3 length equals 14 residues. Germline V gives CDR1 SGHAT, CDR2 FQNNGV. Trimming took off 5 bases at V and 1 base at J, with 11 bases between the two ends. The CDR3 protein is CASSADRWNTEAFF. DNA for the CDR3: TGTGCCAGCAGCGCGGACAGATGGAACACTGAAGCTTTCTTT.

The rearrangement uses TRBV7-9 and TRBJ2-5; 7 nucleotides line up with TRBD2. The trim removed 5 bases at V and 5 bases at J, leaving 8 bases unmatched. The CDR3 has 14 residues. Germline loops: CDR1 SEHNR, CDR2 FQNEAQ (reference sequence). CDR3 in DNA: TGTGCCAGCAGCGTAGGACTAGAAATCGAGACCCAGTACTTC. It is translated as CASSVGLEIETQYF.